The clone carrying this T cell receptor (beta chain) was counted between two and nine times. The antigen is not known. The data originate from a study of identical twins. Notes on the study in general: When twins shared out-of-frame alpha sequences, those sequences had excess low generation probability.

Trimming took 2 bases from V and 5 from J, leaving 14 bases between them. CDR3 length: 15 residues. CDR1 and CDR2 (germline): SGHRS, YFSETQ. Only healthy Caucasians were enrolled as donors. TCRdb used MiXCR to reprocess the 5' RACE reads, holding one entry per CDR3 protein. The data show around 670,000 distinct CDR3 sequences, roughly 6% seen once. The receptor comes from a man aged 18 to 29 in good health. V usage is TRBV5-1 and J usage is TRBJ2-1, with D tentatively TRBD1 or TRBD2 (5 bases each). Sequencing was performed on naive T cells sorted from blood. CDR3 in amino acids: CASSFDPGRNNEQFF. CDR3 sequence (DNA): TGCGCCAGCAGCTTCGACCCGGGACGGAACAATGAGCAGTTCTTC.